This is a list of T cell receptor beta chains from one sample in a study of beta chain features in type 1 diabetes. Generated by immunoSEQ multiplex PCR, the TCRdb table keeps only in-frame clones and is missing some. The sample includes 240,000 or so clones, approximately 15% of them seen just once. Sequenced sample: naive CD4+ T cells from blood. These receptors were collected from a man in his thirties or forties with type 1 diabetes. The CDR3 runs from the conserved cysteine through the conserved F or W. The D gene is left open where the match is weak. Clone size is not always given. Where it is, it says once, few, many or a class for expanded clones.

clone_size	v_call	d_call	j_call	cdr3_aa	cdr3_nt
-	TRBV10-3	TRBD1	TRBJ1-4	CAISESGQGEKLFF	TGTGCCATCAGTGAGTCGGGACAGGGTGAAAAACTGTTTTTT
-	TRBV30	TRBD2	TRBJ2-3	CAWSKTSGVTDTQYF	TGTGCCTGGAGTAAGACTAGCGGGGTCACAGATACGCAGTATTTT
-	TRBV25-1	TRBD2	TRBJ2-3	CASTPGGWADTQYF	TGTGCCAGCACCCCGGGAGGCTGGGCAGATACGCAGTATTTT
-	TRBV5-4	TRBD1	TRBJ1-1	CASSNRDRGRGSTEAFF	TGTGCCAGCAGCAACCGGGACAGGGGGCGCGGGAGCACTGAAGCTTTCTTT
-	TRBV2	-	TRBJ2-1	CASRLDPGPSNEQFF	TGTGCCAGCAGATTAGACCCAGGCCCAAGCAATGAGCAGTTCTTC
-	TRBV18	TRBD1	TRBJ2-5	CASSPQLQGGGETQYF	TGTGCCAGCTCACCTCAACTACAGGGGGGTGGAGAGACCCAGTACTTC
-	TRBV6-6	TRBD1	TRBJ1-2	CASSYLSGGDGYTF	TGTGCCAGCAGTTACTTGTCAGGGGGAGATGGCTACACCTTC
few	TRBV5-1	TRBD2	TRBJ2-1	CASRSAMGLAGSNEQFF	TGCGCCAGCAGATCAGCCATGGGACTAGCGGGATCCAATGAGCAGTTCTTC
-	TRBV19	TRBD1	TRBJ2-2	CASRKGGQDTGELFF	TGTGCCAGCCGTAAAGGGGGCCAGGACACCGGGGAGCTGTTTTTT
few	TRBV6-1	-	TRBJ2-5	CASSEQQATETQYF	TGTGCCAGCAGTGAACAACAGGCCACAGAGACCCAGTACTTC
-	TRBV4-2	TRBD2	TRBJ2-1	CASSQGDSGRYNEQFF	TGTGCCAGCAGCCAAGGAGATAGCGGGAGATACAATGAGCAGTTCTTC
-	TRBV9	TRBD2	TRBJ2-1	CASSVATRGGRASDEQFF	TGTGCCAGCAGCGTAGCGACCCGCGGGGGGAGGGCCAGCGATGAGCAGTTCTTC
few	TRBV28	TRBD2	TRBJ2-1	CASSSLGGLAGVNEQFF	TGTGCCAGCAGTTCCCTAGGGGGACTAGCGGGAGTGAATGAGCAGTTCTTC
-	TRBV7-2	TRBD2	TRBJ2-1	CASSLRTSAYNEQFF	TGTGCCAGCAGCCTCCGGACTAGCGCTTACAATGAGCAGTTCTTC
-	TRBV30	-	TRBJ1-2	CAWSRRAVVGYTF	TGTGCCTGGAGTAGGAGGGCTGTGGTAGGCTACACCTTC
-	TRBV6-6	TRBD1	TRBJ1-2	CASSATGVAYGYTF	TGTGCCAGCAGTGCGACAGGGGTGGCCTATGGCTACACCTTC
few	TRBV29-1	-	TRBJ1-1	CSVDAGMNTEAFF	TGCAGCGTTGACGCAGGGATGAACACTGAAGCTTTCTTT
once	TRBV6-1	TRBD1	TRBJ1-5	CASNRGGQPQHF	TGTGCCAGCAACAGGGGTGGACAGCCCCAGCATTTT
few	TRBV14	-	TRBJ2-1	CASSQVTGYNEQFF	TGTGCCAGCAGCCAAGTAACGGGATACAATGAGCAGTTCTTC
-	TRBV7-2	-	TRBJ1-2	CASSLGTVLGGYTF	TGTGCCAGCAGCTTAGGGACAGTTTTAGGTGGCTACACCTTC
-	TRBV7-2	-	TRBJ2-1	CASSTGTIYNEQFF	TGTGCCAGCAGCACCGGGACAATCTACAATGAGCAGTTCTTC
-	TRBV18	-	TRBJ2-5	CASSPMQWATQETQYF	TGTGCCAGCTCACCAATGCAGTGGGCTACCCAAGAGACCCAGTACTTC
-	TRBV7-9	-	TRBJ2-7	CASSLRDQVTGEQYF	TGTGCCAGCAGCTTAAGGGATCAGGTTACGGGGGAGCAGTACTTC
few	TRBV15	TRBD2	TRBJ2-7	CATSRDRGLAAGAEQYF	TGTGCCACCAGCAGAGATAGGGGACTAGCCGCAGGGGCCGAGCAGTACTTC
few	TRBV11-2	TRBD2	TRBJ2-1	CASSSQAGGPYEQFF	TGTGCCAGCAGCTCCCAAGCGGGGGGCCCCTATGAGCAGTTCTTC